Presented here are 26 T cell receptor beta chains from one specimen sequenced in a study of blood T cell repertoires in COVID-19. Clones were sequenced by immunoSEQ multiplex PCR, and TCRdb holds only the in-frame ones, with some missing. The sample holds roughly 25,000 clones; approximately 80% are singletons and the top ten take about 2.6%. Sequenced sample: peripheral blood. These receptors were obtained from a woman in her seventies with COVID-19, enrolled during active disease.

This chain uses TRBV5-4 with TRBJ1-5; D call uncertain. V gave up 10 bases and J gave up 6 bases, with 14 bases separating them. Germline values: CDR1 SGHNT, CDR2 YYREEE (reference sequence). The CDR3 covers 12 residues. Written as DNA, the CDR3 is TGTGCCTGGCGATGGGGAGGTCAGCCCCAGCATTTT. Its protein is CAWRWGGQPQHF.

This clone was observed a single time. Here the CDR3 DNA reads TGTGCCAGCAGCTTGTTGGGCTCAGGGGCCAACGTCCTGACTTTC. It encodes CASSLLGSGANVLTF. This chain joins TRBV11-1 and TRBJ2-6; D uncertain. This CDR3 is 15 amino acids long. Germline-derived CDR1 and CDR2 are SGHAT and FQDESV (reference sequence). Deletions cut 3 bases from V and 4 bases from J, with 10 bases between.

This chain connects TRBV7-8 to TRBJ1-1; D ambiguous. The CDR3 runs to 15 residues. The germline CDR1 and CDR2 sequences are SGHVS and FQNEAQ. The V and J ends lost 5 bases and 0 bases respectively, with 13 bases between them. The CDR3 here is CASSRREPLNTEAFF. CDR3 DNA: TGTGCCAGCAGCCGAAGAGAGCCTCTGAACACTGAAGCTTTCTTT. Supplemented by reference TRBV7-8 and TRBJ1-1, the full variable domain reads GAGVSQSPRYKVAKRGQDVALRCDPISGHVSLFWYQQALGQGPEFLTYFQNEAQLDKSGLPSDRFFAERPEGSVSTLKIQRTQQEDSAVYLCASSRREPLNTEAFFGQGTRLTVV.

With regard to this clone: One end of the junction varies from germline; a read error may be responsible. The V call is TRBV27, the J call TRBJ2-1, with TRBD1 identical over 9 bases. CDR3 length equals 16 residues. The germline CDR1 and CDR2 sequences are MNHEY and SMNVEV (reference sequence). The CDR3 spells CASTLIQGASHNEQFF. For the CDR3, the DNA is TGTGCCAGCACCTTAATACAGGGGGCCTCCCACAATGAGCAGTTCTTC.

This clone was recorded only once. The J gene is TRBJ2-3, the V gene TRBV19; the D gene is possibly TRBD2 (6 bases). Germline V gives CDR1 LNHDA, CDR2 SQIVND (reference sequence). V lost 3 bases and J lost 5, with 6 bases in between. The CDR3 extends over 12 amino acids. The CDR3 region is CASSMREDTQYF. CDR3 bases: TGTGCCAGTAGTATGCGGGAAGATACGCAGTATTTT.

This chain joins TRBV19 and TRBJ1-2; 7 bases map to TRBD1. V gave up 1 base and J gave up 5 bases; unmatched junction bases: 7. This CDR3 has 15 amino acids. CDR1 is LNHDA and CDR2 is SQIVND in the germline V gene (reference sequence). The CDR3 reads CASSIGRTGDYGYTF. The CDR3 coding sequence is TGTGCCAGTAGTATAGGTCGGACAGGCGATTATGGCTACACCTTC.

The count of this clone is one. V gene TRBV6-1 combines with J gene TRBJ2-2; TRBD1 is a possible D gene (6 bases). Looked up from germline, CDR1 is MNHNS and CDR2 is SASEGT. The V end lost 4 bases, the J end lost 6 bases, and 21 bases lay between the germline ends. The CDR3 is 17 amino acids. The CDR3 DNA reads as TGTGCCAGCAGTGCCCTTATCCGGACACAGGGCCCCGGGGAGCTGTTTTTT. Its translation: CASSALIRTQGPGELFF.

This clone was counted a single time. The genes are TRBV19 and TRBJ2-1; possibly TRBD2 for D (6 bases). Germline CDR1 is LNHDA and CDR2 is SQIVND (reference sequence). The CDR3 has 13 residues. The V and J ends lost 5 bases and 4 bases respectively, with 9 bases between them. CDR3 DNA: TGTGCCAGTAGTGCTAGCGTTTACAATGAGCAGTTCTTC. Translated, it gives CASSASVYNEQFF.

J is TRBJ1-3 and V is TRBV13, with D uncertain. The CDR3 sequence is 16 residues long. Germline-derived CDR1 and CDR2 are PRHDT and FYEKMQ (reference sequence). Trimming took off 0 bases at V and 0 bases at J, with 9 bases between the two ends. CDR3 amino acids: CASSLGAVPSGNTIYF. CDR3 bases: TGTGCCAGCAGCTTAGGGGCAGTCCCCTCTGGAAACACCATATATTTT. Variable domain in full (rest from reference TRBV13 and TRBJ1-3): AAGVIQSPRHLIKEKRETATLKCYPIPRHDTVYWYQQGPGQDPQFLISFYEKMQSDKGSIPDRFSAQQFSDYHSELNMSSLELGDSALYFCASSLGAVPSGNTIYFGEGSWLTVV.

This chain uses TRBV27 with TRBJ2-3, with 7 bases that match TRBD2. Trimming took 1 base from V and 2 from J; bases not matched to a gene: 3. The germline CDR1 and CDR2 sequences are MNHEY and SMNVEV (reference sequence). The CDR3 runs to 15 residues. CDR3 bases: TGTGCCAGCAGTTTATACGGGGGGATCACAGATACGCAGTATTTT. It specifies CASSLYGGITDTQYF.

The chain links TRBV7-2 to TRBJ2-7; TRBD2 matches at 9 bases. The CDR3 contains 15 residues. V was clipped by 1 base and J by 7 bases; unmatched bases: 8. CDR1 is SGHTA, CDR2 FQGNSA, per germline. In DNA, the CDR3 is TGTGCCAGCAGCTTAGGGTTGCGGGGGGGAGAGGAGCAGTACTTC. Translating it yields CASSLGLRGGEEQYF.

This clone was seen a few times. The rearrangement joins TRBV5-1 to TRBJ1-2, with a tentative D call TRBD1 (5 bases). V was trimmed by 1 base and J by 0 bases, leaving 10 bases between them. The CDR3 has 15 amino acids. Germline CDR1 reads SGHRS; CDR2 reads YFSETQ. The CDR3 protein is CASSLLQASNYGYTF. CDR3 nucleotides: TGCGCCAGCAGCTTGCTACAGGCTTCTAACTATGGCTACACCTTC.

This sequence joins TRBV7-9 and TRBJ2-3; 8 nucleotides agree with TRBD1. There are 12 residues in the CDR3. Losses at the gene ends were 5 bases for V and 6 bases for J; bases not matched to a gene: 1. Germline-derived CDR1 and CDR2 are SEHNR and FQNEAQ (reference sequence). CDR3 amino acids: CASSRQGDTQYF. The CDR3 nucleotides read TGTGCCAGCAGCCGACAGGGGGATACGCAGTATTTT.

The chain recombines TRBV14 with TRBJ2-7; 9 positions match TRBD1. The ends lost 0 bases at V and 2 bases at J; junction bases unmatched: 11. The CDR3 runs 18 residues. Germline loops: CDR1 SGHDN, CDR2 FVKESK. This chain's CDR3 is CASSQDIYQGQGTYEQYF. CDR3 in DNA: TGTGCCAGCAGCCAAGATATATATCAGGGACAGGGCACCTACGAGCAGTACTTC. Combining the CDR3 with reference TRBV14 and TRBJ2-7 gives the whole variable domain EAGVTQFPSHSVIEKGQTVTLRCDPISGHDNLYWYRRVMGKEIKFLLHFVKESKQDESGMPNNRFLAERTGGTYSTLKVQPAELEDSGVYFCASSQDIYQGQGTYEQYFGPGTRLTVT.

The CDR3 DNA is TGTGCCAGCAGCTTAACGTTCCCCTATAGCGGGAGGGCGGATGAGCAGTTCTTC. Its protein is CASSLTFPYSGRADEQFF. This chain uses TRBV7-3 with TRBJ2-1; 11 bases line up with TRBD2. With 0 bases clipped from V and 8 bases from J, the junction kept 12 bases outside the gene matches. This CDR3 has 18 amino acids. Germline V lookup: CDR1 SGHTA, CDR2 FQGTGA.

The sample holds one count of this clone. The chain combines TRBV2 with TRBJ2-5; tentative D call: TRBD1 (7 bases). Looked up from germline, CDR1 is SNHLY and CDR2 is FYNNEI. The V end lost 4 bases, the J end lost 2 bases, and 14 bases lay between the germline ends. The CDR3 length is 15 residues. The CDR3: CASSGRRGLQETQYF. The CDR3 nucleotides read TGTGCCAGCAGTGGGAGGAGGGGGCTTCAAGAGACCCAGTACTTC.

This chain links TRBV5-6 with TRBJ1-1; 9 nucleotides match TRBD1. In germline, CDR1 is SGHDT, CDR2 YYEEEE. J was trimmed by 4 bases and V by 3 bases; bases with no gene match: 7. The CDR3 consists of 15 residues. The CDR3 region is CASSWLDRGGTEAFF. The DNA for the CDR3 is TGTGCCAGCAGCTGGCTCGACAGGGGGGGCACTGAAGCTTTCTTT.

V is TRBV5-1 and J is TRBJ1-4; 7 bases fit TRBD1. The V segment lost 9 bases and the J segment 7 bases; nucleotides outside the gene matches: 15. The CDR3 length is 15 residues. In germline, CDR1 is SGHRS, CDR2 YFSETQ. The CDR3 spells CATRAEGARGEKLFF. In DNA form, the CDR3 reads TGCGCCACCCGCGCCGAGGGGGCGCGGGGTGAAAAACTGTTTTTT.

The J gene is TRBJ1-1, the V gene TRBV2; TRBD1 might be the D (5 bases). CDR1 SNHLY and CDR2 FYNNEI come from the germline V gene. The CDR3 has 12 amino acids. V shed 7 bases and J shed 1 base, with 7 bases lying between them. The DNA of the CDR3 is TGTGCCAGCAACGGGGGGAACACTGAAGCTTTCTTT. It encodes CASNGGNTEAFF.

This clone was detected once. The gene calls are TRBV18 and TRBJ2-1; tentatively, D is TRBD2 (6 bases). The CDR3 is 15 residues long. Germline CDR1 is KGHSH and CDR2 is LQKENI. The V end was cut by 1 base, the J end by 10 bases, with 17 bases between. In nucleotides, the CDR3 is TGTGCCAGCTCACCACGTTCTGACGGAGGGGAGGAGCAGTTCTTC. Residues: CASSPRSDGGEEQFF.

The chain combines TRBV9 with TRBJ1-6; possibly TRBD1 for D (5 bases). From germline, CDR1 is SGDLS and CDR2 YYNGEE. The germline V and J ends were trimmed by 0 bases and 10 bases, with 11 bases remaining between them. The CDR3 extends over 14 amino acids. This chain's CDR3 is CASSVGTSNSPLHF. Written as DNA, the CDR3 is TGTGCCAGCAGCGTAGGGACAAGTAACTCACCCCTCCACTTT.

The rearrangement links TRBV27 to TRBJ2-2, with a weak D call TRBD1 (6 bases). The CDR3 is 13 residues long. Germline V gene sequence: CDR1 MNHEY, CDR2 SMNVEV (reference sequence). The V gene lost 7 bases and the J gene lost 5 bases, with 11 bases spanning the gap. This CDR3 is CASTTRGTGELFF. The CDR3 region has the DNA TGTGCCAGCACTACGAGGGGGACCGGGGAGCTGTTTTTT.

The genes are TRBV6-6 and TRBJ2-7; tentatively, D is TRBD1 (5 bases). CDR3 size: 15 residues. Between the trimmed V and J ends, which lost 0 bases and 5 bases, there was a span of 14 bases. Germline V gives CDR1 MNHNY, CDR2 SVGAGI (reference sequence). CDR3 sequence: CASSYSIRQGNEQYF. DNA for the CDR3: TGTGCCAGCAGTTACTCCATTCGTCAGGGAAACGAGCAGTACTTC.

J is TRBJ2-1 and V is TRBV4-1, with a possible D match to TRBD2 (5 bases). The CDR3 runs 15 residues. V gave up 4 bases and J gave up 7 bases, with 17 bases separating them. Germline-derived CDR1 and CDR2 are MGHRA and YSYEKL. CDR3 nucleotides: TGCGCCAGCAGCCCCTCGGACCTGGCGGGTAATGAGCAGTTCTTC. Its protein is CASSPSDLAGNEQFF.

In this sample, this clone turned up a few times. The V gene is TRBV19, the J gene TRBJ1-5, with unresolved D. The germline gives CDR1 LNHDA, CDR2 SQIVND (reference sequence). The V gene lost 2 bases and the J gene lost 2 bases, with 16 bases spanning the gap. The CDR3 has 17 residues. The chain's CDR3 is CASSIFYSRTGNQPQHF. CDR3 DNA sequence: TGTGCCAGTAGTATATTCTACTCAAGAACCGGCAATCAGCCCCAGCATTTT.

This chain links TRBV6-2 or TRBV6-3 with TRBJ2-1; tentatively, D is TRBD2 (6 bases). Per the germline V gene, CDR1 is MNHEY and CDR2 is SVGEGT. The ends were cut back, 6 bases at V and 1 base at J, with 10 bases in the middle. There are 14 residues in the CDR3. CDR3 nucleotide sequence: TGTGCCAGCAGCCCCGGGGGATCCTACAATGAGCAGTTCTTC. This gives the protein CASSPGGSYNEQFF.